These T cell receptor beta chains were read from a single sample in a study of CD8 T cells in Susac syndrome. TCRdb recomputed calls from the immunoSEQ multiplex PCR reads with MiXCR, one row per CDR3 protein. The sample contains under 95,000 distinct CDR3 sequences, roughly 94% of which appear only once. The material sequenced was CD8+ T cells from PBMCs. Receptors originate from a human donor with Susac syndrome. Both conserved end residues are part of each CDR3. A D gene is named only where the DNA matches it firmly. Clone size is shown for a subset of rows, as once, few, many or a class of expanded clone.

>-|TRBJ2-1|TRBV6-1|-
TGTGCCAGCAGTCCTTTCCCCGGGACCGCCTACAATGAGCAGTTCTTC
CASSPFPGTAYNEQFF
>-|TRBJ2-5|TRBV24-1|once
TGTGCCACCAGTGGGGCAGGAGTTGGGGAGACCCAGTACTTC
CATSGAGVGETQYF
>-|TRBJ2-2|TRBV30|-
TGTGCCTGGAGTGTACTGGGCCCCACCGGGGAGCTGTTTTTT
CAWSVLGPTGELFF
>-|TRBJ2-5|TRBV20-1|-
TGCAGTGCTAGAGAAGGGGTAGGGCCGAGGGGAGAGACCCAGTACTTC
CSAREGVGPRGETQYF
>-|TRBJ1-2|TRBV14|-
TGTGCCAGCAGCCAGGAGGGACTCGTATATGGCTACACCTTC
CASSQEGLVYGYTF
>TRBD1|TRBJ2-1|TRBV20-1|-
TGCAGTGCTCGGACAGGGGGCTATTACAATGAGCAGTTCTTC
CSARTGGYYNEQFF
>TRBD2|TRBJ2-7|TRBV29-1|-
TGCAGCGTACTAGCGGGGGCCTACGAGCAGTACTTC
CSVLAGAYEQYF
>TRBD1|TRBJ1-2|TRBV6-2/TRBV6-3|-
TGTGCCAGCAGCCCAGGACAGGGGTCATGGACCTATGGCTACACCTTC
CASSPGQGSWTYGYTF
>TRBD1|TRBJ2-1|TRBV12-3/TRBV12-4|-
TGTGCCAGCAGGGGGACAGATTATTCAATGTTGGAGCAGTTCTTC
CASRGTDYSMLEQFF
>TRBD2|TRBJ2-7|TRBV15|-
TGTGCCACCAGCCTAGCGGGAAGGAGCTCCTACGAGCAGTACTTC
CATSLAGRSSYEQYF
>-|TRBJ2-7|TRBV25-1|-
TGTGCCAGCAGTGAGGGATACGAGCAGTACTTC
CASSEGYEQYF
>TRBD2|TRBJ2-7|TRBV7-6|-
TGTGCCAGCAGTTCGGGACTAGCGGGCTACGAGCAGTACTTC
CASSSGLAGYEQYF
>-|TRBJ2-5|TRBV7-2|-
TGTGCCAGCAGCCCCTCGCGAATCCAAGAGACCCAGTACTTC
CASSPSRIQETQYF
>-|TRBJ2-3|TRBV7-9|-
TGTGCCAGCAGCTTCTCGCCTCACACAGATACGCAGTATTTT
CASSFSPHTDTQYF
>-|TRBJ2-1|TRBV19|-
TGTGCCAGTAGTAGGGGGGAACTGCAGTTCTTC
CASSRGELQFF
>-|TRBJ2-1|TRBV15|-
TGTGCCACCAGCACTCCGGTTGGGGGCCGCAATGAGCAGTTCTTC
CATSTPVGGRNEQFF
>-|TRBJ2-5|TRBV6-6|-
TGTGCCAGCAGTTACTCCGGCAGGGAGAGGGAGACCCAGTACTTC
CASSYSGRERETQYF
>-|TRBJ2-6|TRBV30|once
TGTGCCTGGAGTGTACGGGCTGTATCTGGGGCCAACGTCCTGACTTTC
CAWSVRAVSGANVLTF
>-|TRBJ2-1|TRBV29-1|-
TGCAGCGTTGAACCTCCGGACACCAATAAGCAGTTCTTC
CSVEPPDTNKQFF
>-|TRBJ2-5|TRBV15|-
TGTGCCACCAGTTTACGCAGGGACAAGGGAGAGACCCAGTACTTC
CATSLRRDKGETQYF
>-|TRBJ2-2|TRBV20-1|-
TGCAGTGGACAGGAAGCGAACACCGGGGAGCTGTTTTTT
CSGQEANTGELFF
>-|TRBJ2-7|TRBV9|-
TGTGCCAGCAGTGGGACGGGAACCTACGAGCAGTACTTC
CASSGTGTYEQYF